These T cell receptor beta chains were read from a single sample in a study of T cells after yellow fever vaccination. TCRdb re-derived calls from the 5' RACE reads in MiXCR, one entry per CDR3 protein. Among about 400,000 distinct CDR3 sequences listed, about 6.2% were seen once. The material sequenced was PBMCs, taken 5 days after the yellow fever booster vaccination. Every receptor here comes from a man aged 25-45 years who received the YFV17D yellow fever vaccine. The CDR3 runs from the conserved cysteine through the conserved F or W. D genes are given only for firm matches. Clone size is stated in some rows and not others, as once, few, many or a class when expanded.

v_call	clone_size	d_call	j_call	cdr3_aa	cdr3_nt
TRBV27	-	-	TRBJ2-3	CASSVWGTDTQYF	TGTGCCAGCAGTGTTTGGGGCACAGATACGCAGTATTTT
TRBV20-1	many	-	TRBJ2-7	CSATSRASYEQYF	TGCAGTGCGACTTCGAGGGCCTCCTACGAGCAGTACTTC
TRBV7-9	many	TRBD1	TRBJ2-7	CASGTGTGFEQYF	TGTGCCAGCGGGACCGGGACAGGCTTCGAGCAGTACTTC
TRBV7-8	-	-	TRBJ2-3	CASSSSHLGTNTDTQYF	TGTGCCAGCAGCTCAAGCCATCTTGGAACGAACACAGATACGCAGTATTTT
TRBV28	-	-	TRBJ2-7	CASGVGGVMEQYF	TGTGCCAGCGGCGTCGGCGGGGTGATGGAGCAGTACTTC
TRBV10-3	many	-	TRBJ2-1	CAISLGQYNEQFF	TGTGCCATCAGCTTAGGACAGTACAATGAGCAGTTCTTC
TRBV7-6	many	-	TRBJ1-1	CASSLEENTEAFF	TGTGCCAGCAGCTTAGAAGAGAACACTGAAGCTTTCTTT
TRBV19	-	-	TRBJ2-7	CASSPGGASHEQYF	TGTGCCAGTAGTCCCGGAGGAGCTAGCCACGAGCAGTACTTC
TRBV6-2/TRBV6-3	few	TRBD2	TRBJ2-5	CASSYIRGRTETQYF	TGTGCCAGCAGTTACATCCGCGGGAGGACAGAGACCCAGTACTTC
TRBV12-3/TRBV12-4	-	-	TRBJ2-5	CASSLRREETQYF	TGTGCCAGCAGTTTGAGACGGGAGGAGACCCAGTACTTC
TRBV5-6	many	-	TRBJ2-1	CASSLGQFYNEQFF	TGTGCCAGCAGCTTGGGTCAATTCTACAATGAGCAGTTCTTC
TRBV19	-	-	TRBJ2-2	CASRSPTDPTNTGELFF	TGTGCCAGTAGGTCCCCGACAGACCCAACGAACACCGGGGAGCTGTTTTTT
TRBV6-1	many	TRBD2	TRBJ2-2	CASWGLVDTGELFF	TGTGCCAGCTGGGGACTAGTGGACACCGGGGAGCTGTTTTTT